Sequencing of this T cell receptor (beta chain) was carried out in a study of regulatory T cells in long-lasting Graves disease. The CDR3 is made up of 13 amino acids. Germline CDR1 is DFQATT and CDR2 is SNEGSKA (reference sequence). V gave up 3 bases and J gave up 3 bases, with 11 bases separating them. Study-level findings and limits: Blood alone, not thyroid tissue, was studied. The study found TRBV28, TRBJ1-2 and TRBJ2-5 favored in persistent disease.

Regarding time point: newly diagnosed GD, antithyroid drugs for less than 3 months. RNA extracted from PBMCs served as the sequencing template. According to the study, TCR beta libraries were built with iRepertoire HTBI primers and CDR3-region Arm-PCR. One entry per CDR3 protein, called by TCRdb with MiXCR from the multiplex PCR reads. The data show hundreds of thousands of distinct CDR3 sequences, about 16% seen once. This clonotype came up a few times. Antigen: not known. The same data also contributed to another study, on T cells in Graves' hyperthyroidism and ophthalmopathy.

The sample was peripheral blood mononuclear cells (PBMCs), taken at new diagnosis, from a patient treated with antithyroid drugs. This clonotype was sampled from a woman younger than 45 with Graves disease. The rearrangement uses TRBV20-1 and TRBJ1-1, with a tentative D call TRBD1 (6 bases). Here the CDR3 DNA reads TGCAGTGCTAGTAAGGGGGTTTACACTGAAGCTTTCTTT. This translates into CSASKGVYTEAFF.